The rows below give T cell receptor beta chains drawn from one sample of a study of human T cells and chemical hapten exposure. TCRdb ran MiXCR on the RACE reads and lists one entry per CDR3 protein. The sample has approximately 50,000 distinct CDR3 sequences, more than 9% seen once. This specimen was whole blood, taken in connection with sensitization to the hapten diphenylcyclopropenone (DPC). The receptors originated from a woman aged 25 to 39 with alopecia areata. Some clones in this sample may be carry-over from other donors' samples. Each CDR3 is given with its conserved first and last residue. Each record gives: J gene, V gene, clone size, D gene, CDR3 DNA, CDR3 protein. D genes are given only for firm matches. Clone sizes are given selectively: once, few, many, or a class where the clone is expanded.

TRBJ1-5	TRBV7-9	-	TRBD1	TGTGCCGGCAGCCGGACAGGGGATAATCAGCCCCAGCATTTT	CAGSRTGDNQPQHF
TRBJ1-2	TRBV12-5	-	TRBD1	TGTGCTAGTGGTTTGGCAGGGGGCTGGGTAGAAGGCTACACCTTC	CASGLAGGWVEGYTF
TRBJ1-1	TRBV7-2	few	-	TGTGCCAGCAGCGGACGGTCAGGACAGTCAGCTTTCTTT	CASSGRSGQSAFF
TRBJ1-5	TRBV5-1	few	-	TGCGCCAGCAGTATGGGGGCTCTCGAATCTCCCCAGCATTTT	CASSMGALESPQHF
TRBJ2-7	TRBV7-3	few	TRBD2	TGTGCCAGCAGCCAGCCCCGGGCTAGCGGGCGACCCGAGCAGTACTTC	CASSQPRASGRPEQYF
TRBJ2-3	TRBV20-1	-	TRBD1	TGCAGTGCTAGAACGCCGGGACAGCGCACAGATACGCAGTATTTT	CSARTPGQRTDTQYF
TRBJ2-7	TRBV6-5	many	TRBD1	TGTGCCAGCCGTAGGACAGGGAACTACGAGCAGTACTTC	CASRRTGNYEQYF
TRBJ2-1	TRBV6-2/TRBV6-3	few	-	TGTGCCAGCAGGAACCAGGACCGATGGGAGCAGTTCTTC	CASRNQDRWEQFF
TRBJ2-7	TRBV6-1	many	TRBD2	TGTGCCAGCGGATATAGCGGGGGACCGGGCGAGCAGTACTTC	CASGYSGGPGEQYF
TRBJ2-3	TRBV3-1	many	-	TGTGCCAGCAGCCTTTTTTCCGGGAACCCTACAGATACGCAGTATTTT	CASSLFSGNPTDTQYF
TRBJ2-2	TRBV12-3/TRBV12-4	many	-	TGTGCCAGCAGTTTTGGTAGGGTCGGCACCGGGGAGCTGTTTTTT	CASSFGRVGTGELFF
TRBJ2-4	TRBV7-9	many	-	TGTGCCAGCAGCTTCGGCCGGAAAAACATTCAGTACTTC	CASSFGRKNIQYF
TRBJ1-5	TRBV4-1	few	-	TGCGCCAGCAGCCCAGACCAGGGGCAGCCCCAGCATTTT	CASSPDQGQPQHF
TRBJ2-3	TRBV5-4	-	TRBD1	TGTGCCAGCAGCTTGGTCGGACAGGGTAAGGATACGCAGTATTTT	CASSLVGQGKDTQYF
TRBJ1-6	TRBV24-1	many	TRBD1	TGTGCCACCAGTTCCCCTCCGGGACAGGGGAGCTCCTATAATTCACCCCTCCACTTT	CATSSPPGQGSSYNSPLHF
TRBJ1-2	TRBV4-3	-	-	TGCGCCAGCAGCCAAGATACCAGGAATTATGGCTACACCTTC	CASSQDTRNYGYTF
TRBJ2-3	TRBV27	many	-	TGTGCCAGCAGCTCAACGGGACAACGAATCCCCACAGATACGCAGTATTTT	CASSSTGQRIPTDTQYF